This TCR beta chain was captured by sequencing in a study of CD8+ T cells in alopecia areata. Study findings and constraints: Scalp sequencing captures resident alphabeta T cells of normal skin too. TCRs were shared less clearly across patients than in mice, possibly for HLA-related reasons. An increase in clonality over normal scalp was evident in lesional scalp, especially alopecia totalis/universalis.

As to this clone: What it recognizes is unknown.

Following RNA extraction, reverse transcription yielded cDNA that acted as the sequencing template. Measured with immunoSEQ multiplex PCR; TCRdb has only the in-frame clones, and not every one. The table lists over 150,000 clones, about 61% of them singletons. Cell sorting was applied to PBMCs, and CD4+ and CD8+ T cells were collected. The clonotype was recovered from a human donor in good health. The specimen sequenced was CD8+ T cells sorted from blood.

The CDR3, as DNA: TGCGCCAGCAGCTTGGGGGAACACCTTGGCTACACCTTC. It specifies CASSLGEHLGYTF. The chain employs TRBV5-1 and TRBJ1-2; D is undetermined. Trimming removed 0 bases at V and 7 bases at J, with 10 bases between. This CDR3 region has 13 residues. Germline values: CDR1 SGHRS, CDR2 YFSETQ.